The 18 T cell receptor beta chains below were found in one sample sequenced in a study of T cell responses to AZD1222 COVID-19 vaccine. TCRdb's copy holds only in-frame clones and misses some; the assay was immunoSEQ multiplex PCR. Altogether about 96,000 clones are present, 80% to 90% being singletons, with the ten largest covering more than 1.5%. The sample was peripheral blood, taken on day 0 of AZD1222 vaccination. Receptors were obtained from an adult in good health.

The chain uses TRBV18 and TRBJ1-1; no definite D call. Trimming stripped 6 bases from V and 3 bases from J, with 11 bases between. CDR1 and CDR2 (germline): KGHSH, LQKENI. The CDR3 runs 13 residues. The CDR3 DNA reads TGTGCCAGCTCTTTTGGCGTGCACACTGAAGCTTTCTTT. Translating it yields CASSFGVHTEAFF. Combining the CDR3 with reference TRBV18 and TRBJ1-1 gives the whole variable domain NAGVMQNPRHLVRRRGQEARLRCSPMKGHSHVYWYRQLPEEGLKFMVYLQKENIIDESGMPKERFSAEFPKEGPSILRIQQVVRGDSAAYFCASSFGVHTEAFFGQGTRLTVV.

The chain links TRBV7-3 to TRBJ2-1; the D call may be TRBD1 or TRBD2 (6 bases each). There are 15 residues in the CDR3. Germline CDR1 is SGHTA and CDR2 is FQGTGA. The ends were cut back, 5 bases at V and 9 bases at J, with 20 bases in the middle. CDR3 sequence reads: CASSRGRSGAGEQFF. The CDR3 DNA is TGTGCCAGCAGCCGGGGTCGTTCGGGGGCTGGTGAGCAGTTCTTC.

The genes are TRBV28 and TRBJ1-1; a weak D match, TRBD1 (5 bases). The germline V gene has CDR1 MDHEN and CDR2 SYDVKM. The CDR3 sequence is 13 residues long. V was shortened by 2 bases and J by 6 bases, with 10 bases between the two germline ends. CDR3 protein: CASSLVQGSEAFF. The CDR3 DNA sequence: TGTGCCAGCAGTTTAGTCCAGGGCTCTGAAGCTTTCTTT. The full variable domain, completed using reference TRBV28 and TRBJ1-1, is DVKVTQSSRYLVKRTGEKVFLECVQDMDHENMFWYRQDPGLGLRLIYFSYDVKMKEKGDIPEGYSVSREKKERFSLILESASTNQTSMYLCASSLVQGSEAFFGQGTRLTVV.

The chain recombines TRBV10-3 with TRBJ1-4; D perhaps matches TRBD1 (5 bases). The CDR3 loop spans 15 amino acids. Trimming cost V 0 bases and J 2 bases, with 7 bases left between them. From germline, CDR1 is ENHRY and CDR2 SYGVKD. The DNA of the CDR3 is TGTGCCATCAGTGAGTCTGGGGCCACTAATGAAAAACTGTTTTTT. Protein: CAISESGATNEKLFF.

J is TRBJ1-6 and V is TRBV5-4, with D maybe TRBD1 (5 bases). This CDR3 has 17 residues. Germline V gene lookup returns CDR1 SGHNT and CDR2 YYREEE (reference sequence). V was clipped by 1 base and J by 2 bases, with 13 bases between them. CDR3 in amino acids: CASSLLSGAAYNSPLHF. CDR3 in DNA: TGTGCCAGCAGCTTGCTCAGTGGGGCGGCCTATAATTCACCCCTCCACTTT.

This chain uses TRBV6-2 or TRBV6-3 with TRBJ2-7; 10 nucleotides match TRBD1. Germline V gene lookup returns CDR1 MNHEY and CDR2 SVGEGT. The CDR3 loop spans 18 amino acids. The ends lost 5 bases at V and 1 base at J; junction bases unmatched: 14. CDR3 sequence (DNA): TGTGCCAGCAGTCCCCGGGACAGGGGATTCTCCGGATCCTACGAGCAGTACTTC. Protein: CASSPRDRGFSGSYEQYF.

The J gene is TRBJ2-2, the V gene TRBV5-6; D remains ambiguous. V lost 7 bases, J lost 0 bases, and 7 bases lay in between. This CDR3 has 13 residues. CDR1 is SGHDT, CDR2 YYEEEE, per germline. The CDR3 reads CASRRPNTGELFF. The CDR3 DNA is TGTGCCAGCCGGCGACCGAACACCGGGGAGCTGTTTTTT.

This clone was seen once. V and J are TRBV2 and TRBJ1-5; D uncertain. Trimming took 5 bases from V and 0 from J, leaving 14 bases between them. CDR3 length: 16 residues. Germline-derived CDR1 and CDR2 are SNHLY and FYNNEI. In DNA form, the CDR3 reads TGTGCCAGCAGTCTCCGCGGCAGTGTTAGCAATCAGCCCCAGCATTTT. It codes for CASSLRGSVSNQPQHF.

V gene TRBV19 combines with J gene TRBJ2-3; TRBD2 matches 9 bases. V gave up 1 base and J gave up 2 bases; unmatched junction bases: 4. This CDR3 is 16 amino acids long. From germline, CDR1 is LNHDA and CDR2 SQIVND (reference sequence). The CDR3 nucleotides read TGTGCCAGTAGTATAGCTAGCGGGACCAACACAGATACGCAGTATTTT. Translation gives CASSIASGTNTDTQYF.

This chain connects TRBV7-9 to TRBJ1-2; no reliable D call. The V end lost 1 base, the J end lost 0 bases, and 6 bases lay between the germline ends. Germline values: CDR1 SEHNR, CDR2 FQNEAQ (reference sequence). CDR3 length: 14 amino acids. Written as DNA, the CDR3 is TGTGCCAGCAGCTTAGGGGAACCTAACTATGGCTACACCTTC. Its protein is CASSLGEPNYGYTF.

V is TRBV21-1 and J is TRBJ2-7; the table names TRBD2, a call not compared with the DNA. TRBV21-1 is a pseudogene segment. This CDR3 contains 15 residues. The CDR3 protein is CASSKMGCGELEQYF. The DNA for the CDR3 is TGTGCCAGCAGCAAAATGGGATGTGGGGAGCTCGAGCAGTACTTC.

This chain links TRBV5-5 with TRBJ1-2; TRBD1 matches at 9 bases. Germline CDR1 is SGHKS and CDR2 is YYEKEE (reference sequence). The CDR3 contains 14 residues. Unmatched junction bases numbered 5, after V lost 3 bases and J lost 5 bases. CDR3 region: CASSSGQGTYGYTF. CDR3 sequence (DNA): TGTGCCAGCAGCTCGGGACAGGGAACATATGGCTACACCTTC.

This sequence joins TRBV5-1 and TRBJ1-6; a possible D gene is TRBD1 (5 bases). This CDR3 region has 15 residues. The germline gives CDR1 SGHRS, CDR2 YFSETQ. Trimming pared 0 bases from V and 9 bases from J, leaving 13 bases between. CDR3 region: CASSLAWSGLSPLHF. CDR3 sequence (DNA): TGCGCCAGCAGCTTGGCCTGGTCAGGGCTTTCACCCCTCCACTTT.

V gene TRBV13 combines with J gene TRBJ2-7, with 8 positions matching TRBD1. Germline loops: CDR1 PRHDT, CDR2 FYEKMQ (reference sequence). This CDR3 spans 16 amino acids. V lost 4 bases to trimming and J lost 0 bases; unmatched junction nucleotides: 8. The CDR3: CASSSAGTGGSYEQYF. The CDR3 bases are TGTGCCAGCAGCTCTGCCGGGACAGGCGGCTCCTACGAGCAGTACTTC.

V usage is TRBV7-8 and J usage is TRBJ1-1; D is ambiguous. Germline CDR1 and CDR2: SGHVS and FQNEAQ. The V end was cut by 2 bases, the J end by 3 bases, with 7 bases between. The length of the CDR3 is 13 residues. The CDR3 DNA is TGTGCCAGCAGCTTAAATCAGGACACTGAAGCTTTCTTT. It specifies CASSLNQDTEAFF.

The CDR3 coding sequence is TGTGCCAGCACAACGGACAGTCCTTCTGAAAAACTGTTTTTT. It is translated as CASTTDSPSEKLFF. This rearrangement joins TRBV6-6 to TRBJ1-4; D is perhaps TRBD1 (6 bases). Germline CDR1 and CDR2: MNHNY and SVGAGI (reference sequence). With 7 bases removed from V and 7 bases from J, the gap between germline ends came to 16 bases. This CDR3 spans 14 amino acids.

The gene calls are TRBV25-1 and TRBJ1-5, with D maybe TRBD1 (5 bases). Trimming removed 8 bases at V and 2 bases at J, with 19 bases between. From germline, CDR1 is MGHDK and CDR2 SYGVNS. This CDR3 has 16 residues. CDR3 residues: CASSPTRGDGNQPQHF. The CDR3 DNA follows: TGTGCCAGCTCACCAACAAGGGGCGATGGCAATCAGCCCCAGCATTTT.

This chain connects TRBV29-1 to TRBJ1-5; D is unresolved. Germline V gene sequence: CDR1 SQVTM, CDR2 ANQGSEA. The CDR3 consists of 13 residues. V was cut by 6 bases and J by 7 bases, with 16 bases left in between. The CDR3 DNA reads TGCAGCGTCGCAGAGGGTGTTCAACAGCCCCAGCATTTT. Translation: CSVAEGVQQPQHF.